What follows is one T cell receptor (beta chain) and its context. The antigen remains undetermined. The V gene's germline CDR1 is SQVTM and CDR2 ANQGSEA. V dropped 3 bases and J dropped 1 base, with 13 bases sitting between them. CDR3 length: 14 residues. TCRdb used MiXCR to reprocess the reads, holding one entry per CDR3 protein. The sample shows hundreds of thousands of distinct CDR3 sequences, 9.5% of them seen only once. These data belong to a study of T cell repertoires in cytomegalovirus infection. On the study more broadly: CMV infection and matching HLA type were both indicated by public TCR beta signatures.

Study conclusions and caveats: Carriage of CMV together with the relevant HLA was identifiable through cumulative public TCR beta family frequency. HLA-C-restricted, CMV-specific TCR beta clonotypes were dominant ex vivo.

This sequence originates from a human donor in good health (CMV status not recorded). Some clones in this sample may be carry-over from other donors' samples. Sequenced input: PBMCs. The chain is built from TRBV29-1 and TRBJ2-7, with a possible D match to TRBD1 (5 bases). The DNA of the CDR3 is TGCAGCGTTGATTTGCCAGGGTCATCCTACGAGCAGTACTTC. This translates into CSVDLPGSSYEQYF.